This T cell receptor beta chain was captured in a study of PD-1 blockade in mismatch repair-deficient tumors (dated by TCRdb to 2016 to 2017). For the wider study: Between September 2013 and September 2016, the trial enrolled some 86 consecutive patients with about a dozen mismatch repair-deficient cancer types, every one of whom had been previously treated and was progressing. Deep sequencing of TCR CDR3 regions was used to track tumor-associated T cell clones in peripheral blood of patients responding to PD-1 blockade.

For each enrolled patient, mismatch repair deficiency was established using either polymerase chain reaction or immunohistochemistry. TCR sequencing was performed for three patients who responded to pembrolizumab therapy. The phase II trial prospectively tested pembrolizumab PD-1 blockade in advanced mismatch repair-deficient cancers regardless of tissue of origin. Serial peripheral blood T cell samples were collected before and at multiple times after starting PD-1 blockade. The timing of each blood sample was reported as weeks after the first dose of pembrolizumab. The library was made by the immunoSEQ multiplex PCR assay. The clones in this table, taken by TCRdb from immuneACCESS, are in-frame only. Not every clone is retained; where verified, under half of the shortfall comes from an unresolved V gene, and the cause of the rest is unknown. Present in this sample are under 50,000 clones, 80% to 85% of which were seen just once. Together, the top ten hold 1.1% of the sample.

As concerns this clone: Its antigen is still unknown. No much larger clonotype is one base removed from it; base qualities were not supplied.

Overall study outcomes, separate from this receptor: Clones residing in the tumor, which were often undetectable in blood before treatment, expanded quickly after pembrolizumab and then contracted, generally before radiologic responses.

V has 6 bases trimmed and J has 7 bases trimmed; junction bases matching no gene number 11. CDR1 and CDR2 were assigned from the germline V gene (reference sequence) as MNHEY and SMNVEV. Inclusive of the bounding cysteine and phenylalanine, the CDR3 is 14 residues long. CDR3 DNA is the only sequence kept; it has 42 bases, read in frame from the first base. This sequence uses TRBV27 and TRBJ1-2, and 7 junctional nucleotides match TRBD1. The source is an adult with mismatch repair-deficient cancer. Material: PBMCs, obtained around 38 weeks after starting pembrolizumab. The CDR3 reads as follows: CASSPLGQQFGYTF. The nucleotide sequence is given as TGTGCCAGCAGCCCCCTGGGACAGCAGTTTGGCTACACCTTC.